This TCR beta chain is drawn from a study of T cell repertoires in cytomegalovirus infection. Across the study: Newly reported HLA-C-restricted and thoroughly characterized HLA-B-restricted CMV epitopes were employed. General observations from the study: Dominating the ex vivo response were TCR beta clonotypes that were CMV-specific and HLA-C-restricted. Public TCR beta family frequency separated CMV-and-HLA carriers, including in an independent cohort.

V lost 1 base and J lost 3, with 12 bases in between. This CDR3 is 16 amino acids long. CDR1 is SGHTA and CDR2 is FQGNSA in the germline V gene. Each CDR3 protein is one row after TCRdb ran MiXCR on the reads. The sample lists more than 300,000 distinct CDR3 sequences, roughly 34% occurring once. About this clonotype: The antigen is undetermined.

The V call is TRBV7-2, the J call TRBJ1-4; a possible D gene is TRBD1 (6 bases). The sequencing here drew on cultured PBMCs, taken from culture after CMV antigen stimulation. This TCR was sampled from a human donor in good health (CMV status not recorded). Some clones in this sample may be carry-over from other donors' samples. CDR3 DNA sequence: TGTGCCAGCAGCTTAGAACCTACAGGGTCTAATGAAAAACTGTTTTTT. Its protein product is CASSLEPTGSNEKLFF.